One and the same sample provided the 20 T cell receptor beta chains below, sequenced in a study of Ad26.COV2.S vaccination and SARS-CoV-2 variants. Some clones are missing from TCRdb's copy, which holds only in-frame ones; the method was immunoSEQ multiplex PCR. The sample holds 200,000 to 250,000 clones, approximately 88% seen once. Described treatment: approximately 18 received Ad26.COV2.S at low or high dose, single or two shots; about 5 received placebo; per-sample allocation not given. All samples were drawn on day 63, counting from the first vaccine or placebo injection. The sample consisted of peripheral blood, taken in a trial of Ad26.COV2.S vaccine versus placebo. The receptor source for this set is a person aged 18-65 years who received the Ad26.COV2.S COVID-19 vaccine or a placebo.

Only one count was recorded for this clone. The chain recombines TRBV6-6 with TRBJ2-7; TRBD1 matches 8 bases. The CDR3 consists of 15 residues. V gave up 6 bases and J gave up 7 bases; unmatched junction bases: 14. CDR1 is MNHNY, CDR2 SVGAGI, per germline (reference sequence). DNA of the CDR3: TGTGCCAGCAGCCCGACAGGGGCCTCGGCCGGGGAGCAGTACTTC. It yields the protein CASSPTGASAGEQYF.

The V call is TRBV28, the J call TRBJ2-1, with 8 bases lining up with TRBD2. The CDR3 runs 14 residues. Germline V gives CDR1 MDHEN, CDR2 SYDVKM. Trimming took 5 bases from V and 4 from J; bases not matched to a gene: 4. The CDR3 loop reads CASSISGSYNEQFF. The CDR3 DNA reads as TGTGCCAGCAGTATAAGCGGGAGTTACAATGAGCAGTTCTTC.

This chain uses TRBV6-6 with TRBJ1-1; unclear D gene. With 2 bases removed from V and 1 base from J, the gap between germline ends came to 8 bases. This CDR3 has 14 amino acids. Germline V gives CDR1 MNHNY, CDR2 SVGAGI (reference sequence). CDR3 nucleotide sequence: TGTGCCAGCAGTTACCCTGACGGGAACACTGAAGCTTTCTTT. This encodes CASSYPDGNTEAFF.

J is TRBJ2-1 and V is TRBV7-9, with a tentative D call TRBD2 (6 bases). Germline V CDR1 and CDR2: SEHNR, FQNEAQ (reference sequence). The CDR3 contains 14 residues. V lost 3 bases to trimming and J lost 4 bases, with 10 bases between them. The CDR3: CASSLVGRYNEQFF. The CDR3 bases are TGTGCCAGCAGCTTGGTTGGGAGGTACAATGAGCAGTTCTTC.

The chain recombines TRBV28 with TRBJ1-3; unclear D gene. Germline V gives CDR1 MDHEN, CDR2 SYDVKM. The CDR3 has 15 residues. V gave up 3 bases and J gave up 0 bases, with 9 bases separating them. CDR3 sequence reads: CASSFKLSSGNTIYF. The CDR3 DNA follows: TGTGCCAGCAGTTTCAAATTGAGCTCTGGAAACACCATATATTTT.

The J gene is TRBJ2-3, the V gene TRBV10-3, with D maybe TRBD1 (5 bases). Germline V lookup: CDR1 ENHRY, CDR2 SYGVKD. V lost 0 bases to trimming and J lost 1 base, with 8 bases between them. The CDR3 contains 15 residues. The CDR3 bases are TGTGCCATCAGTGAGTCGATGGGGCGCACAGATACGCAGTATTTT. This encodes CAISESMGRTDTQYF.

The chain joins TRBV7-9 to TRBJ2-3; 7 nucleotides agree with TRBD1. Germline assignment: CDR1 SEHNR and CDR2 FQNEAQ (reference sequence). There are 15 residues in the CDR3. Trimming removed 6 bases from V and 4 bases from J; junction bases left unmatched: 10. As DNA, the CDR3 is TGTGCCAGCAGTTTCCCCGACAGGGCCGCAGATACGCAGTATTTT. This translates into CASSFPDRAADTQYF.

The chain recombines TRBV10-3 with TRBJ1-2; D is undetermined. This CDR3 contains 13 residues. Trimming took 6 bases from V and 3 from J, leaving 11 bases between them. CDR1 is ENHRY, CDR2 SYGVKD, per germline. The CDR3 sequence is CAISKDGDYGYTF. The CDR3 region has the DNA TGTGCCATCAGCAAGGACGGCGACTATGGCTACACCTTC.

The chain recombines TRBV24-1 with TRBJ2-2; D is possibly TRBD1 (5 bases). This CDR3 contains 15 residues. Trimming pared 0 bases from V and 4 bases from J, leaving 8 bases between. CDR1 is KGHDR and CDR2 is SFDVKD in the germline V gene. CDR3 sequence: CATSDLGQGTGELFF. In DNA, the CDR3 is TGTGCCACCAGTGATTTGGGGCAGGGCACCGGGGAGCTGTTTTTT.

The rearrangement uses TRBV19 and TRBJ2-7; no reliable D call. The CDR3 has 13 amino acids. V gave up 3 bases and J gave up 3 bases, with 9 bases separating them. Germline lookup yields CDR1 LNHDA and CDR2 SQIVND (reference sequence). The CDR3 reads CASSIELNYEQYF. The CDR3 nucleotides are TGTGCCAGTAGTATTGAACTGAACTACGAGCAGTACTTC.

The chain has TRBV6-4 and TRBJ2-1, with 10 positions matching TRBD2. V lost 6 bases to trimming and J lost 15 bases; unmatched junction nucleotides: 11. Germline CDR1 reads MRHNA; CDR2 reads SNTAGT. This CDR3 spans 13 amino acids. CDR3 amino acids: CASRTSGSRGGFF. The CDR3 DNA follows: TGTGCCAGCAGGACTAGCGGGTCTCGCGGAGGGTTCTTC.

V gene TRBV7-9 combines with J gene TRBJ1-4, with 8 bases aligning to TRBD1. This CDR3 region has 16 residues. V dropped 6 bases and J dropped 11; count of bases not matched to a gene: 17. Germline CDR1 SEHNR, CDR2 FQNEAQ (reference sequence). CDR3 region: CASRLRTTGVLGKLFF. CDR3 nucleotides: TGTGCCAGCAGACTCCGAACGACAGGGGTTCTTGGGAAACTGTTTTTT.

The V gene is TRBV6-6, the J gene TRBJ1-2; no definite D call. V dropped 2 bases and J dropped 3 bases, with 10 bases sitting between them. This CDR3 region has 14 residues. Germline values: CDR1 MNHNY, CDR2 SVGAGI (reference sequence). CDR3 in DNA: TGTGCCAGCAGTTACCCCCACCAATACTATGGCTACACCTTC. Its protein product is CASSYPHQYYGYTF.

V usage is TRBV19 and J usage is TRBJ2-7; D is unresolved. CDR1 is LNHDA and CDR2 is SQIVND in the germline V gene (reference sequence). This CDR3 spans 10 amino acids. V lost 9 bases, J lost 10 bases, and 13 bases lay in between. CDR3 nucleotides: TGTGCCAGCAAATACTGTGTACAGTACTTC. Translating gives CASKYCVQYF.

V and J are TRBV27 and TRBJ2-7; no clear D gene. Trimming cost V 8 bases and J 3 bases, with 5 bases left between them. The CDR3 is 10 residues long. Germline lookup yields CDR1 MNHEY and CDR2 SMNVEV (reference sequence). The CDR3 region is CASGYYEQYF. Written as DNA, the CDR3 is TGTGCCAGCGGGTACTACGAGCAGTACTTC.

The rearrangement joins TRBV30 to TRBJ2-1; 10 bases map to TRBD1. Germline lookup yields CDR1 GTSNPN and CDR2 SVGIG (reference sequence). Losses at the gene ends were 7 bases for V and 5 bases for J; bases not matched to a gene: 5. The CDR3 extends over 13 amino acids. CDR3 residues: CALDRGLNNEQFF. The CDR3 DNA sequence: TGTGCCTTAGACAGGGGGCTAAACAATGAGCAGTTCTTC. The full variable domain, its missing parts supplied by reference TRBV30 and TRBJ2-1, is SQTIHQWPATLVQPVGSPLSLECTVEGTSNPNLYWYRQAAGRGLQLLFYSVGIGQISSEVPQNLSASRPQDRQFILSSKKLLLSDSGFYLCALDRGLNNEQFFGPGTRLTVL.

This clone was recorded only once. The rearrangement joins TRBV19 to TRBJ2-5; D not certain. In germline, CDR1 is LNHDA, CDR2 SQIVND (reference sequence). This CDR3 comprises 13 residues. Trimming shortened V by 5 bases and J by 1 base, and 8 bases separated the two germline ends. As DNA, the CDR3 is TGTGCCAGTAGTTTTGTATTCCAAGAGACCCAGTACTTC. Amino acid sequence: CASSFVFQETQYF.

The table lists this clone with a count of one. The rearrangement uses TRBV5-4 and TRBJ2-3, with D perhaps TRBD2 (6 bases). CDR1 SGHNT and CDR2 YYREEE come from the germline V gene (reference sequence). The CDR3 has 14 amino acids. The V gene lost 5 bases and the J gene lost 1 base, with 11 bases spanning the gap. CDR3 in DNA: TGTGCCAGCAGGGGGGGTAGCGGCACAGATACGCAGTATTTT. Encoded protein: CASRGGSGTDTQYF.

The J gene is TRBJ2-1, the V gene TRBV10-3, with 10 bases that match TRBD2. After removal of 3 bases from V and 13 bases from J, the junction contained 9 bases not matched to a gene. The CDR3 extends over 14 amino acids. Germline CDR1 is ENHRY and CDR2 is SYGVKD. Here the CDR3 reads CAISDRLAGEGQFF. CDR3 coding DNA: TGTGCCATCAGTGATAGGCTAGCGGGAGAAGGACAGTTCTTC.

Written as DNA, the CDR3 is TGTGCCAGCCGGGGGGGCTACGAGCAGTACTTC. It encodes CASRGGYEQYF. This chain uses TRBV5-4 with TRBJ2-7, with 8 bases that match TRBD2. Germline values: CDR1 SGHNT, CDR2 YYREEE (reference sequence). V was clipped by 7 bases and J by 3 bases; unmatched bases: 0. CDR3 length: 11 residues.